The entry below describes one T cell receptor (beta chain). What it binds is unknown. The junction had 4 bases not matched to a gene; V was cut back by 1 base and J by 3 bases. The CDR3 is 16 residues long. CDR1 SGHTA and CDR2 FQGNSA come from the germline V gene. This record belongs to a study of cytomegalovirus exposure and HLA in healthy donors. PCR amplification relied on 60 Vbeta primers (plus 13 Jbeta primers). Data came from immunoSEQ multiplex PCR; TCRdb stores just in-frame clones and leaves some out. This table has about 150,000 clones, about 83% appearing once. Study conclusions and caveats: TCR beta V- and J-gene trimming, according to a later analysis, was linked to a missense DCLRE1C variant. Among TCR sequences, most were rare, though some public TCRs appeared in many donors. Most of the CMV-associated TCR beta chains (in a later analysis) appeared to be HLA-restricted. Several V segments, TRBV6-2 and TRBV6-3 among them, could not be told apart and were dropped.

The sequencing input was PBMCs. The clonotype was recovered from a man in his forties or fifties in good health and CMV-seropositive. The chain has TRBV7-2 and TRBJ2-3; 10 bases match TRBD1. This CDR3 reads CASSLVGTGVTDTQYF. The DNA for the CDR3 is TGTGCCAGCAGCTTAGTAGGGACAGGGGTAACAGATACGCAGTATTTT. Full variable domain (missing parts from reference TRBV7-2 and TRBJ2-3): GAGVSQSPSNKVTEKGKDVELRCDPISGHTALYWYRQSLGQGLEFLIYFQGNSAPDKSGLPSDRFSAERTGGSVSTLTIQRTQQEDSAVYLCASSLVGTGVTDTQYFGPGTRLTVL.